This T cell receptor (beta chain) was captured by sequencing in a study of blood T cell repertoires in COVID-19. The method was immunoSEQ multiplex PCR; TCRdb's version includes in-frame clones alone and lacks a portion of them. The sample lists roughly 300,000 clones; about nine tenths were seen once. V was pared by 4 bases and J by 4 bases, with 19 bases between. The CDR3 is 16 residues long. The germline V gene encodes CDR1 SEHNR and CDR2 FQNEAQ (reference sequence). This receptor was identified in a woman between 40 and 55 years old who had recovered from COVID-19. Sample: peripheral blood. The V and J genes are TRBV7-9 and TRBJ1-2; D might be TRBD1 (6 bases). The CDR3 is CASSSGTRGFRYGYTF. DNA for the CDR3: TGTGCCAGCAGCTCCGGAACAAGGGGGTTTCGCTATGGCTACACCTTC.